A single TCR beta chain is shown here with its context. The data originate from a study of control samples from healthy donors and cancer patients. V lost 0 bases and J lost 7; bases outside the gene matches: 5. Germline assignment: CDR1 SGHDT and CDR2 YYEEEE. This CDR3 region has 15 residues. Some clones are missing from TCRdb's copy, which holds only in-frame ones; the method was immunoSEQ multiplex PCR. Of about 140,000 clones listed, 94% were seen once; the top ten hold around 14%. This rearrangement joins TRBV5-6 to TRBJ2-1, with 9 nucleotides matching TRBD1. This clonotype was sampled from a man aged 35 to 55 in good health. The sequenced sample consisted of blood. The CDR3 DNA follows: TGTGCCAGCAGCTTGGCGGGACAGGGAGGAAATGAGCAGTTCTTC. Translating it yields CASSLAGQGGNEQFF.